This is a list of T cell receptor beta chains from one sample in a study of CD8+ T cells in alopecia areata. Only in-frame clones appear in the TCRdb table, and some are missing; sequencing was by immunoSEQ multiplex PCR. The sample holds under 75,000 clones, approximately 43% seen once. Sequenced here: CD8+ T cells sorted from blood, sampled at week 0. These receptors were taken from a human donor with alopecia areata. Both conserved end residues are part of each CDR3. The order of the fields is V gene, D gene, J gene, clone size, CDR3 protein, CDR3 DNA. A D gene is named only where the DNA matches it firmly. Clone size is given for some rows only: seen once, a few or many times, or a class if the clone is expanded.

v_gene: TRBV5-8; d_gene: .; j_gene: TRBJ2-3; abundance: medium-sized; CDR3aa: CASSLVVFDSTDTQYF; CDR3nt: TGTGCCAGCAGCTTGGTTGTTTTCGACAGCACAGATACGCAGTATTTT
v_gene: TRBV9; d_gene: .; j_gene: TRBJ2-6; abundance: .; CDR3aa: CASSASRLHSGANVLTF; CDR3nt: TGTGCCAGCAGCGCGAGTCGTTTACACTCTGGGGCCAACGTCCTGACTTTC
v_gene: TRBV7-9; d_gene: TRBD1; j_gene: TRBJ1-2; abundance: .; CDR3aa: CASSSDRGLNYGYTF; CDR3nt: TGTGCCAGCAGCTCCGACAGGGGGCTAAACTATGGCTACACCTTC
v_gene: TRBV7-2; d_gene: TRBD2; j_gene: TRBJ2-7; abundance: .; CDR3aa: CASSPSGLAGEYEQYF; CDR3nt: TGTGCCAGCAGCCCCTCGGGACTAGCGGGAGAATACGAGCAGTACTTC
v_gene: TRBV7-2; d_gene: .; j_gene: TRBJ2-7; abundance: few; CDR3aa: CASSPAYEQYF; CDR3nt: TGTGCCAGCAGCCCCGCCTACGAGCAGTACTTC
v_gene: TRBV7-9; d_gene: .; j_gene: TRBJ2-5; abundance: .; CDR3aa: CASSLDPGPGETQYF; CDR3nt: TGTGCCAGCAGCTTAGATCCAGGCCCTGGGGAGACCCAGTACTTC
v_gene: TRBV7-3; d_gene: .; j_gene: TRBJ2-7; abundance: few; CDR3aa: CASSSSPGATYEQYF; CDR3nt: TGTGCCAGCAGCTCGTCCCCCGGGGCCACCTACGAGCAGTACTTC
v_gene: TRBV29-1; d_gene: .; j_gene: TRBJ2-1; abundance: few; CDR3aa: CSVFSDSSYNEQFF; CDR3nt: TGCAGCGTATTTTCGGACAGCTCCTACAATGAGCAGTTCTTC
v_gene: TRBV27; d_gene: .; j_gene: TRBJ2-2; abundance: .; CDR3aa: CASSQEPGTARTGELFF; CDR3nt: TGTGCCAGCAGTCAAGAACCCGGGACCGCGAGAACCGGGGAGCTGTTTTTT
v_gene: TRBV5-1; d_gene: .; j_gene: TRBJ1-1; abundance: .; CDR3aa: CASSPVGTEAFF; CDR3nt: TGCGCCAGCAGCCCAGTGGGCACTGAAGCTTTCTTT
v_gene: TRBV6-1; d_gene: .; j_gene: TRBJ1-1; abundance: .; CDR3aa: CASSWGSEAFF; CDR3nt: TGTGCCAGCAGTTGGGGGTCTGAAGCTTTCTTT
v_gene: TRBV9; d_gene: .; j_gene: TRBJ2-7; abundance: .; CDR3aa: CASSADSYEQYF; CDR3nt: TGTGCCAGCAGCGCGGACAGCTACGAGCAGTACTTC
v_gene: TRBV7-2; d_gene: .; j_gene: TRBJ2-7; abundance: few; CDR3aa: CASSLDLRESFYEQYF; CDR3nt: TGTGCCAGCAGCTTAGACCTCCGGGAAAGCTTCTACGAGCAGTACTTC
v_gene: TRBV21-1; d_gene: .; j_gene: TRBJ1-5; abundance: .; CDR3aa: CASSKGTGNQPQHF; CDR3nt: TGTGCCAGCAGCAAAGGGACGGGGAATCAGCCCCAGCATTTT
v_gene: TRBV29-1; d_gene: TRBD1; j_gene: TRBJ1-2; abundance: .; CDR3aa: CSVLQGAGYTF; CDR3nt: TGCAGCGTTCTCCAGGGGGCAGGCTACACCTTC
v_gene: TRBV6-1; d_gene: .; j_gene: TRBJ1-5; abundance: few; CDR3aa: CASKDRFNQPQHF; CDR3nt: TGTGCCAGCAAAGACCGCTTCAATCAGCCCCAGCATTTT
v_gene: TRBV27; d_gene: TRBD1; j_gene: TRBJ1-5; abundance: .; CDR3aa: CASSIKQGFNQPQHF; CDR3nt: TGTGCCAGCAGTATAAAACAGGGGTTCAATCAGCCCCAGCATTTT
v_gene: TRBV29-1; d_gene: .; j_gene: TRBJ2-7; abundance: .; CDR3aa: CSVEDPLGQKYEQYF; CDR3nt: TGCAGCGTTGAAGATCCGCTCGGACAGAAATACGAGCAGTACTTC
v_gene: TRBV2; d_gene: .; j_gene: TRBJ2-5; abundance: .; CDR3aa: CASNDRSQTQYF; CDR3nt: TGTGCCAGCAATGATCGGTCACAGACCCAGTACTTC
v_gene: TRBV10-3; d_gene: .; j_gene: TRBJ2-1; abundance: few; CDR3aa: CAITDTLNEQFF; CDR3nt: TGTGCCATCACCGACACACTAAATGAGCAGTTCTTC
v_gene: TRBV27; d_gene: .; j_gene: TRBJ1-1; abundance: few; CDR3aa: CASSFGGNTEAFF; CDR3nt: TGTGCCAGCAGTTTCGGGGGAAACACTGAAGCTTTCTTT
v_gene: TRBV6-5; d_gene: .; j_gene: TRBJ2-1; abundance: .; CDR3aa: CASSTRFGLLNEQFF; CDR3nt: TGTGCCAGCAGTACCCGGTTTGGTCTACTCAATGAGCAGTTCTTC
v_gene: TRBV21-1; d_gene: .; j_gene: TRBJ2-2; abundance: .; CDR3aa: CASSGRVSGELFF; CDR3nt: TGTGCCAGCAGCGGGAGGGTGTCCGGGGAGCTGTTTTTT
v_gene: TRBV11-1; d_gene: .; j_gene: TRBJ2-5; abundance: .; CDR3aa: CASRAENQETQYF; CDR3nt: TGTGCCAGCAGGGCAGAAAACCAAGAGACCCAGTACTTC
v_gene: TRBV29-1; d_gene: .; j_gene: TRBJ2-7; abundance: few; CDR3aa: CSVLEGNSYEQYF; CDR3nt: TGCAGCGTTCTTGAGGGTAACAGCTACGAGCAGTACTTC
v_gene: TRBV10-3; d_gene: .; j_gene: TRBJ1-1; abundance: .; CDR3aa: CAISGENTEAFF; CDR3nt: TGTGCCATTTCGGGCGAGAACACTGAAGCTTTCTTT
v_gene: TRBV4-3; d_gene: .; j_gene: TRBJ2-5; abundance: few; CDR3aa: CASSQVVGGETQYF; CDR3nt: TGCGCCAGCAGCCAAGTGGTGGGAGGAGAGACCCAGTACTTC
v_gene: TRBV7-9; d_gene: .; j_gene: TRBJ1-1; abundance: .; CDR3aa: CASSLNPRTAFF; CDR3nt: TGTGCCAGCAGCTTAAACCCCCGTACAGCTTTCTTT
v_gene: TRBV7-9; d_gene: .; j_gene: TRBJ2-5; abundance: once; CDR3aa: CASSGEHETQYF; CDR3nt: TGTGCCAGCTCCGGTGAGCACGAGACCCAGTACTTC
v_gene: TRBV7-9; d_gene: .; j_gene: TRBJ2-7; abundance: .; CDR3aa: CASSEGVVEQYF; CDR3nt: TGTGCCAGCAGCGAGGGGGTGGTAGAGCAGTACTTC
v_gene: TRBV28; d_gene: .; j_gene: TRBJ1-1; abundance: .; CDR3aa: CASTHRTEMNTEAFF; CDR3nt: TGTGCCAGCACCCACCGGACGGAGATGAACACTGAAGCTTTCTTT
v_gene: TRBV30; d_gene: .; j_gene: TRBJ1-2; abundance: .; CDR3aa: CAWRNRTLDYGYTF; CDR3nt: TGTGCCTGGAGAAATAGAACGCTCGACTATGGCTACACCTTC
v_gene: TRBV10-3; d_gene: .; j_gene: TRBJ1-5; abundance: many; CDR3aa: CAISVAQGGQPQHF; CDR3nt: TGTGCCATCAGTGTTGCCCAGGGCGGCCAGCCCCAGCATTTT
v_gene: TRBV14; d_gene: .; j_gene: TRBJ2-2; abundance: .; CDR3aa: CASSQVPGEDGGELFF; CDR3nt: TGTGCCAGCAGCCAAGTGCCAGGGGAGGATGGCGGGGAGCTGTTTTTT
v_gene: TRBV6-7; d_gene: TRBD2; j_gene: TRBJ2-1; abundance: .; CDR3aa: CASSVTSGRQGGFNEQFF; CDR3nt: TGTGCCAGCAGTGTGACTAGCGGGAGGCAGGGTGGATTCAATGAGCAGTTCTTC
v_gene: TRBV9; d_gene: TRBD2; j_gene: TRBJ2-5; abundance: .; CDR3aa: CASSVEAGGFGETQYF; CDR3nt: TGTGCCAGCAGCGTAGAAGCGGGAGGCTTCGGAGAGACCCAGTACTTC
v_gene: TRBV4-1; d_gene: .; j_gene: TRBJ2-7; abundance: .; CDR3aa: CASSLGSGGRYEQYF; CDR3nt: TGCGCCAGCAGCCTAGGGTCCGGGGGCCGCTACGAGCAGTACTTC
v_gene: TRBV7-2; d_gene: TRBD1; j_gene: TRBJ2-7; abundance: .; CDR3aa: CASSLAGGTYEQYF; CDR3nt: TGTGCCAGCAGCTTAGCAGGGGGCACCTACGAGCAGTACTTC